This TCR beta chain emerged from a study of blood T cells in healthy people across ages. Using a J-beta primer mix together with a sample-barcoded 5' primer, a second PCR was run for roughly 7 to 11 cycles. The template-switch adaptor was a 5' adaptor with 12 random nucleotides. It tagged each cDNA molecule. TCRdb passed the 5' RACE reads through MiXCR, listing each CDR3 protein once. The sample includes fewer than 1.5 million distinct CDR3 sequences, 35% to 45% of them seen just once. Study-level findings and limits: Older individuals had lower TCR beta diversity per million T cells (the decline was roughly linear).

The CDR3 length is 17 residues. Looked up from germline, CDR1 is MNHNS and CDR2 is SASEGT. A single count supports this clonotype. The antigen is undetermined. A junction end diverges from the germline sequence, so it may reflect a read error. The receptor's source is a woman younger than 30 in good health. The chain links TRBV6-1 to TRBJ2-1; a weak D match, TRBD2 (5 bases). Sequencing input: blood. CDR3 in amino acids: CTSSEKVAGSAYNEQFF. The CDR3 DNA is TGTACCAGCAGTGAAAAGGTTGCGGGTTCCGCCTACAATGAGCAGTTCTTC.